This T cell receptor beta chain was captured by sequencing in a study of blood T cell repertoires in COVID-19. V lost 8 bases to trimming and J lost 0 bases, with 11 bases between them. This CDR3 comprises 15 residues. Germline V lookup: CDR1 ENHRY, CDR2 SYGVKD. Under the authors' procedure: Amplified reference gene primers provided the basis for estimating nucleated cell counts. The method was immunoSEQ multiplex PCR; TCRdb's version includes in-frame clones alone and lacks a portion of them. Clonal size and the V and J genes are those of that table, whereas D and trimming came from the DNA. The table shows around 400,000 clones, with around 87% occurring only once. Seattle participants joined during active infection and were tracked over time.

The chain links TRBV10-3 to TRBJ2-6, with D possibly TRBD1 on 6 matching bases. This clonotype originated in an older woman with COVID-19, enrolled during active disease. Sequencing input: peripheral blood. Written as DNA, the CDR3 is TGTGCCATCCGACAGGACAGCTCTGGGGCCAACGTCCTGACTTTC. This codes for CAIRQDSSGANVLTF.